This T cell receptor beta chain was captured by sequencing in a study of blood T cell repertoires in COVID-19. Study context: Sites across the United States, Italy and Spain contributed samples from acute and convalescent COVID-19.

Measured with immunoSEQ multiplex PCR; TCRdb has only the in-frame clones, and not every one. The sample contains some 140,000 clones, 87% of which appear only once. The germline gives CDR1 PRHDT, CDR2 FYEKMQ (reference sequence). V shed 6 bases, J shed 4 bases, and the junction held 2 bases outside the gene matches. This CDR3 spans 14 amino acids. The V call is TRBV13, the J call TRBJ2-3; 12 bases align to TRBD2. What was sequenced was peripheral blood. This receptor was identified in a man aged 45-60 years with active COVID-19. The CDR3 bases are TGTGCCAGCAGGCTAGCGGGGGGGCCAGATACGCAGTATTTT. Protein sequence: CASRLAGGPDTQYF.